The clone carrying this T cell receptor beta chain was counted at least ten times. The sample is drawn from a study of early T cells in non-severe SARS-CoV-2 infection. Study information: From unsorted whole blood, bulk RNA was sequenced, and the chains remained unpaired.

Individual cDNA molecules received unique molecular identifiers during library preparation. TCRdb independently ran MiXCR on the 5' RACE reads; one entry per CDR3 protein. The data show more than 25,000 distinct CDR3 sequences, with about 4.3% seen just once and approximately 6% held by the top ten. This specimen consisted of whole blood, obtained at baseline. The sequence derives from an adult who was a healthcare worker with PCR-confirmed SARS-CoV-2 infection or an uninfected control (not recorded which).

The CDR3 DNA reads TGTGCCAGCAGCACACGGACTAGCGGGACCGAAACAGATACGCAGTATTTT. This encodes CASSTRTSGTETDTQYF. The chain employs TRBV7-8 and TRBJ2-3; 12 bases are shared with TRBD2. V lost 5 bases, J lost 3 bases, and 9 bases stayed unmatched. Germline V lookup: CDR1 SGHVS, CDR2 FQNEAQ. CDR3 length equals 17 residues. The full variable domain, completed using reference TRBV7-8 and TRBJ2-3, is GAGVSQSPRYKVAKRGQDVALRCDPISGHVSLFWYQQALGQGPEFLTYFQNEAQLDKSGLPSDRFFAERPEGSVSTLKIQRTQQEDSAVYLCASSTRTSGTETDTQYFGPGTRLTVL.